Given below is one T cell receptor (beta chain) in context. Its target is unknown. V shed 4 bases and J shed 9 bases, with 21 bases lying between them. From germline, CDR1 is KGHDR and CDR2 SFDVKD. The CDR3 has 16 residues. This record belongs to a study of CD8 T cells in ankylosing spondylitis. TCRdb re-called the 5' RACE reads through MiXCR, storing one row per CDR3 protein. This sample has 800,000 to 900,000 distinct CDR3 sequences, with approximately 12% found just once. General study results and limits: Characteristic of ankylosing spondylitis blood, it appeared, was a TCR beta motif comprising several highly homologous variants. According to the report, clones linked to the disease were significantly enriched in matched synovial fluid samples taken from ankylosing spondylitis patients.

The V call is TRBV24-1, the J call TRBJ2-1, with D possibly being TRBD1 (6 bases). This receptor was identified in a male donor with ankylosing spondylitis. The sample taken for sequencing was blood, either unsorted or a sorted T cell fraction (not recorded which). CDR3 in DNA: TGTGCCACCAGTGAAGACAGGCCCTCCTTATCGGGTGAGCAGTTCTTC. It yields the protein CATSEDRPSLSGEQFF.